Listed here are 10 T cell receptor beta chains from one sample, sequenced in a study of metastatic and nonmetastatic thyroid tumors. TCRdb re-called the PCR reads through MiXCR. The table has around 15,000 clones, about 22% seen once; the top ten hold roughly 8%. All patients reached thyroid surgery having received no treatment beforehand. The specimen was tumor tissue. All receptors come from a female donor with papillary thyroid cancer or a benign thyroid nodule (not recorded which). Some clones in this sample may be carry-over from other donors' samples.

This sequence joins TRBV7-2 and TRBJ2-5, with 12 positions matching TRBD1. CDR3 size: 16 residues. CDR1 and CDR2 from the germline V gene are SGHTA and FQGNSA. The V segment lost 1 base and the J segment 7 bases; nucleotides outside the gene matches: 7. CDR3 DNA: TGTGCCAGCAGCTTAGTGGGGACAGGGGGCATTGGGACCCAGTACTTC. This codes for CASSLVGTGGIGTQYF.

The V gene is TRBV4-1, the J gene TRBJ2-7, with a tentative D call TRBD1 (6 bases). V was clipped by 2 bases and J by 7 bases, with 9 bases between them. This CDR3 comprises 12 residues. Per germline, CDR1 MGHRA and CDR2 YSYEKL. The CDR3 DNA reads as TGCGCCAGCAGCCAACCTGGGACAGAGCAGTACTTC. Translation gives CASSQPGTEQYF.

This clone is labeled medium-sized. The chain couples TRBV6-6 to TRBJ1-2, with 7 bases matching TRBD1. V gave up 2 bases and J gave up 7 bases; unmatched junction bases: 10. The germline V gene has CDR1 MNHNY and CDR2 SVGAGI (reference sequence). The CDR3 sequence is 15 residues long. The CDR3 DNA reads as TGTGCCAGCAGTTACAAGGCAGGGGGAACGAGTGGCTACACCTTC. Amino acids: CASSYKAGGTSGYTF.

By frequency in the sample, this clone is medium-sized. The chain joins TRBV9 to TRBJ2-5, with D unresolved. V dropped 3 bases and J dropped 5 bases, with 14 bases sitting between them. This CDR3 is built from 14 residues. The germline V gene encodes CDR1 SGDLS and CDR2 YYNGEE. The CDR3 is CASSGSSVAETQYF. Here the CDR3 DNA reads TGTGCCAGCAGCGGGTCGTCGGTTGCGGAGACCCAGTACTTC. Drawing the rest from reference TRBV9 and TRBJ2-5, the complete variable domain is DSGVTQTPKHLITATGQRVTLRCSPRSGDLSVYWYQQSLDQGLQFLIQYYNGEERAKGNILERFSAQQFPDLHSELNLSSLELGDSALYFCASSGSSVAETQYFGPGTRLLVL.

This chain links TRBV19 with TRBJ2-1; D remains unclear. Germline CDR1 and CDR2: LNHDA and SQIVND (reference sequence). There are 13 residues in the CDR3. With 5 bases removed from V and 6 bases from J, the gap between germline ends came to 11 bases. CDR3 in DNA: TGTGCCAGTAGTGCCACACTGAGCAATGAGCAGTTCTTC. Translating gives CASSATLSNEQFF. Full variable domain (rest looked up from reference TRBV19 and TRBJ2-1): DGGITQSPKYLFRKEGQNVTLSCEQNLNHDAMYWYRQDPGQGLRLIYYSQIVNDFQKGDIAEGYSVSREKKESFPLTVTSAQKNPTAFYLCASSATLSNEQFFGPGTRLTVL.

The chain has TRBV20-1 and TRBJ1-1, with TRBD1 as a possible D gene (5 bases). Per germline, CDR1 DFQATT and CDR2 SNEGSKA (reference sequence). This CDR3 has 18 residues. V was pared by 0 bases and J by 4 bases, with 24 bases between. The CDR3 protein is CSARDGLRRGVRRTEAFF. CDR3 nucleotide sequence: TGCAGTGCTAGAGATGGATTAAGGAGAGGGGTACGTCGCACTGAAGCTTTCTTT.

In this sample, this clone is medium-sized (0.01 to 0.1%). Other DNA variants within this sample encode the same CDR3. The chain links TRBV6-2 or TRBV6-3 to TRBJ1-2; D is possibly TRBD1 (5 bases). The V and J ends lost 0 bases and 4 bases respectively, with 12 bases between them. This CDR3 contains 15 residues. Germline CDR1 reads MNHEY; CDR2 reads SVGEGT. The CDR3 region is CASSYSWGAGYGYTF. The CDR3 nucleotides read TGTGCCAGCAGTTACTCGTGGGGCGCTGGCTATGGCTACACCTTC.

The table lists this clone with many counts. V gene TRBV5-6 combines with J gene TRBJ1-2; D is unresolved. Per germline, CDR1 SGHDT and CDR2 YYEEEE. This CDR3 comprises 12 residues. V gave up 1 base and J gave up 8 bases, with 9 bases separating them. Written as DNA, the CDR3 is TGTGCCAGCAGCTTGCCCGAGTCCGGCTACACCTTC. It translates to CASSLPESGYTF.

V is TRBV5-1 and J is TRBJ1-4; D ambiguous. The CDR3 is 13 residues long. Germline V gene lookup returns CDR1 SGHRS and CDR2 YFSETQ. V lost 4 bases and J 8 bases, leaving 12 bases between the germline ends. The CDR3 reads CASSQEVAEKLFF. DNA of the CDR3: TGCGCCAGCAGCCAGGAAGTAGCGGAAAAACTGTTTTTT.

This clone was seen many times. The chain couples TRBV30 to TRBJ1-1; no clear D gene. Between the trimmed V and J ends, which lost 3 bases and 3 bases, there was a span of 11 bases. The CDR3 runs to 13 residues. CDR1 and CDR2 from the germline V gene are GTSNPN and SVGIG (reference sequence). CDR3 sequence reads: CAWRAGRHTEAFF. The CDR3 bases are TGTGCCTGGAGGGCCGGGCGGCACACTGAAGCTTTCTTT.